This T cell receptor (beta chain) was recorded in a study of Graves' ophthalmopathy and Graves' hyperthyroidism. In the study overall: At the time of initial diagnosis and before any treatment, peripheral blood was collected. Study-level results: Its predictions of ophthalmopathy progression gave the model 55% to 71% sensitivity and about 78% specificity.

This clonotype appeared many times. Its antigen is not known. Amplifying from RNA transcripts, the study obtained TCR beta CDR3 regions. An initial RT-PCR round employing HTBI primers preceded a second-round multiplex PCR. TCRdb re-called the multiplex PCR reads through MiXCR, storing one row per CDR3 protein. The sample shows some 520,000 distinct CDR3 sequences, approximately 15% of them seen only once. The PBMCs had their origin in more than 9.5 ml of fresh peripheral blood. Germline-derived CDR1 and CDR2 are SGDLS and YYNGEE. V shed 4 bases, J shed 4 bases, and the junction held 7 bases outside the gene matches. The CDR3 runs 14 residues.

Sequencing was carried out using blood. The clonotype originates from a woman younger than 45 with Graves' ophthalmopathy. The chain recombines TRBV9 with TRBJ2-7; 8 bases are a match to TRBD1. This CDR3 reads CASSRTGKGYEQYF. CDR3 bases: TGTGCCAGCAGCAGGACAGGGAAAGGGTACGAGCAGTACTTC.